The present TCR beta chain was sequenced within a study of blood T cell repertoires in COVID-19. Background on the study: Acute and convalescent COVID-19 specimens originated in the United States, Italy and Spain.

In the original processing: Reference gene primer amplification yielded estimated nucleated cell counts. The assay was immunoSEQ multiplex PCR, and TCRdb's table has in-frame clones only and misses some. V, J and clone size reflect that table, while D and trimming were determined from the DNA. The data hold 370,000 or so clones, with approximately 80% observed a single time. V lost 9 bases, J lost 2 bases, and 11 bases stayed unmatched. The CDR3 has 15 residues. Germline-derived CDR1 and CDR2 are WSHSY and SAAADI. Sequencing was carried out using peripheral blood. The chain links TRBV10-2 to TRBJ2-3, with 7 bases aligning to TRBD1. The sequence was obtained from a human donor with acute or convalescent COVID-19. The donor label of this sample is uncertain. Here the CDR3 DNA reads TGCGCCAGAATCCAGGGGGTAAGATCCACAGATACGCAGTATTTT. It codes for CARIQGVRSTDTQYF.